These T cell receptor beta chains were read from a single sample in a study of CD8+ T cells in alopecia areata. The protocol was immunoSEQ multiplex PCR, while the TCRdb copy is restricted to in-frame clones and leaves out a portion. The table includes 93,000 or so clones, 55% detected once. Specimen: CD4+ T cells sorted from blood. These receptors all stem from a human donor in good health. Each CDR3 is given with its conserved first and last residue. A D gene is named only where the DNA matches it firmly. Where a row states a size, it is once, few, many or the class of an expanded clone; other rows omit it.

TGTGCCTGGAGTGTATCAGTCAATCAGCCCCAGCATTTT CAWSVSVNQPQHF few TRBJ1-5 TRBV30 -
TGTGCCAGCAGCTTAGTACCCACGGGGGGGACCCAGTACTTC CASSLVPTGGTQYF - TRBJ2-5 TRBV7-9 TRBD2
TGCGCCAGCAGCCAGAATGCCTTGGGACTAGCGGAAGAGACCCAGTACTTC CASSQNALGLAEETQYF - TRBJ2-5 TRBV4-1 TRBD2
TGTGCCAGCAGTGTGGGGCTGGATACGCAGTATTTT CASSVGLDTQYF - TRBJ2-3 TRBV6-1 -
TGCGCCAGCACCGGGACGGTGGGAAACTCTGGGGCCAACGTCCTGACTTTC CASTGTVGNSGANVLTF - TRBJ2-6 TRBV5-1 -
TGTGCCAGCACCCAGGGGGATGGCTACACCTTC CASTQGDGYTF once TRBJ1-2 TRBV2 TRBD1
TGCAGTGCTAGCGTGGGGGACGAGCAGTACTTC CSASVGDEQYF - TRBJ2-7 TRBV20-1 -
TGCGCCAGCAGCGGATCACCGGGACACTACTACAATGAGCAGTTCTTC CASSGSPGHYYNEQFF - TRBJ2-1 TRBV5-1 -
TGTGCCAGCAGCCTCTGGGCTTCGTGGAACGAGCAGTACTTC CASSLWASWNEQYF few TRBJ2-7 TRBV5-6 -
TGCAGCGCCACCATAGGTTGGAACACTGAAGCTTTCTTT CSATIGWNTEAFF few TRBJ1-1 TRBV29-1 -
TGTGCCAGCAGCCGTATGTCAGGGGGCGGCGACGAGCAGTACTTC CASSRMSGGGDEQYF - TRBJ2-7 TRBV7-2 TRBD1
TGTGCCTGGAGCCGACAGGGTCAAAAACTGTTTTTT CAWSRQGQKLFF - TRBJ1-4 TRBV30 TRBD1
TGTGCCAGCAGCCGTCCTAGCGGGGGGGCGGTATCGGCCGCCTACGAGCAGTACTTC CASSRPSGGAVSAAYEQYF - TRBJ2-7 TRBV7-2 TRBD2
TGTGCCTGGCAACCGGGACAGTACTATGGCTACACCTTC CAWQPGQYYGYTF - TRBJ1-2 TRBV30 TRBD1
TGCAGCGTTGCATCCAGGGGGCATAACTATGGCTACACCTTC CSVASRGHNYGYTF - TRBJ1-2 TRBV29-1 TRBD1
TGTGCCAGCAGCTTTACGGCTCCCCCGTCTGGGGCCAACGTCCTGACTTTC CASSFTAPPSGANVLTF - TRBJ2-6 TRBV7-8 -
TGCGCCAGCAGCTTGGAAGTAGACGGGACAGCTAGCAATCAGCCCCAGCATTTT CASSLEVDGTASNQPQHF - TRBJ1-5 TRBV5-1 TRBD1
TGCGCCAGCAAGTTCGGGACAGGGACAAATAGCCAGTACTTC CASKFGTGTNSQYF - TRBJ2-5 TRBV5-1 TRBD1
TGTGCGAGCGGTTCTCTGGCCTCCTACGAGCAGTACTTC CASGSLASYEQYF - TRBJ2-7 TRBV7-9 -
TGCAGCGTTCATGCGGGCTATGGCTACACCTTC CSVHAGYGYTF - TRBJ1-2 TRBV29-1 -
TGTGCCAGCAGCTTCCTATTTGGCGGTGGGAGCTCCTACAATGAGCAGTTCTTC CASSFLFGGGSSYNEQFF - TRBJ2-1 TRBV7-2 -
TGTGCCAGCAGTGGGGTCGCCAATTCACCCCTCCACTTT CASSGVANSPLHF many TRBJ1-6 TRBV2 -
TGTGCCAGCCAGCGGGGGGGCCTCCACAATGAGCAGTTCTTC CASQRGGLHNEQFF few TRBJ2-1 TRBV28 TRBD2
TGTGCCAGCAGTTTGCAGGGGGCGAGGTACAATGAGCAGTTCTTC CASSLQGARYNEQFF few TRBJ2-1 TRBV28 TRBD1
TGCAGCGTTGTTACGTGGGCTGAAGCTTTCTTT CSVVTWAEAFF - TRBJ1-1 TRBV29-1 -
TGTGCCAGCAGCTTGGGACAGCAAGTCACAGATACGCAGTATTTT CASSLGQQVTDTQYF - TRBJ2-3 TRBV7-9 TRBD1
TGTGCCAGCAGCTCGGGACTAGCCCTCACAGATACGCAGTATTTT CASSSGLALTDTQYF few TRBJ2-3 TRBV7-8 TRBD2
TGTGCCAGCAGCCAAGAAGCCCAGGCCGCTTATCAGCCCCAGCATTTT CASSQEAQAAYQPQHF - TRBJ1-5 TRBV4-2 -
TGCGCCAGCAGCCCCACGGGGAGAGGCTACACCTTC CASSPTGRGYTF - TRBJ1-2 TRBV5-1 -
TGTGCCAGCAGCTTGTCCGGGGCCCAAGAGACCCAGTACTTC CASSLSGAQETQYF many TRBJ2-5 TRBV5-5 -
TGCAGCGTTGAAGGGAGGGCAGGGGACCTTGGAGCTTTCTTT CSVEGRAGDLGAFF few TRBJ1-1 TRBV29-1 -
TGTGCCAGCAGAGCTACGGGGGGCTCCTACAATGAGCAGTTCTTC CASRATGGSYNEQFF - TRBJ2-1 TRBV9 TRBD2
TGCAGTGCTAGATGGGCGGAGACCCAGTACTTC CSARWAETQYF - TRBJ2-5 TRBV20-1 -
TGCAGCGTTGGGGACACCGGGGAGCTGTTTTTT CSVGDTGELFF - TRBJ2-2 TRBV29-1 -
TGCGCCAGCAGCTTGGTCCCAGGTTATAGCACAGATACGCAGTATTTT CASSLVPGYSTDTQYF - TRBJ2-3 TRBV5-1 -
TGTGCCAGTAGCATGGCCGAGGGATTTATGAACACTGAAGCTTTCTTT CASSMAEGFMNTEAFF medium-sized TRBJ1-1 TRBV19 -
TGTGCCAGCAGTCGTCCACCATCCTACGAGCAGTACTTC CASSRPPSYEQYF - TRBJ2-7 TRBV5-6 -
TGTGCCAGCAGCTCGTCCAAACTAGCGGGGGTCTACAATGAGCAGTTCTTC CASSSSKLAGVYNEQFF - TRBJ2-1 TRBV7-2 TRBD2
TGCGCCAGCAGCCGCTCGGGGCGGGAGACCCAGTACTTC CASSRSGRETQYF - TRBJ2-5 TRBV4-1 -
TGCAGCGTTGAAGACGCACGGACGGCACTATGGAATGAGCAGTTCTTC CSVEDARTALWNEQFF few TRBJ2-1 TRBV29-1 -
TGCAGCCTCGTGAGAGGGCAGGGGGCGGAAAACATTCAGTACTTC CSLVRGQGAENIQYF - TRBJ2-4 TRBV29-1 TRBD1
TGTGCCAGCAGTTACGGGAACCCTAGAGACGAGACCCAGTACTTC CASSYGNPRDETQYF - TRBJ2-5 TRBV6-6 -
TGTGCCAGCAGCTTAAAGGGACAGGTTCGGAGCTCCTACAATGAGCAGTTCTTC CASSLKGQVRSSYNEQFF few TRBJ2-1 TRBV5-6 TRBD1
TGTGCCAGTAGTATCTTGCCAGGAATCCAAGAGACCCAGTACTTC CASSILPGIQETQYF once TRBJ2-5 TRBV19 -
TGTGCCAGCAGTTTATCGCGGGGGGGCCGGTCCGTCGGGGAGCTGTTTTTT CASSLSRGGRSVGELFF few TRBJ2-2 TRBV27 TRBD2
TGCAGCGTTGTGCGGCTAGCGGGGGGCTTCGATACGCAGTATTTT CSVVRLAGGFDTQYF - TRBJ2-3 TRBV29-1 TRBD2
TGTGCCAGCAGCCCGGGTGTTTGGGCGATGGGTGAAAAACTGTTTTTT CASSPGVWAMGEKLFF - TRBJ1-4 TRBV7-9 -
TGCGCCAGCAGCGGGGGGTCAGGAAGTAATGAAAAACTGTTTTTT CASSGGSGSNEKLFF - TRBJ1-4 TRBV5-1 -
TGTGCCAGCAGCACCTTCCGCCCAGGGAAAAATTCACCCCTCCACTTT CASSTFRPGKNSPLHF - TRBJ1-6 TRBV6-6 -
TGTGCCAGCAGCGCCGCACAGGGGGCTTTCAACGAGCAGTACTTC CASSAAQGAFNEQYF - TRBJ2-7 TRBV7-2 TRBD1
TGCGCCAGCAGCCAAGAGAGGGACAGGGAGACCCAGTACTTC CASSQERDRETQYF - TRBJ2-5 TRBV4-3 TRBD1
TGCAGCGTTGACAGTACAGCGGGGGCCAAATGGGAGACCCAGTACTTC CSVDSTAGAKWETQYF - TRBJ2-5 TRBV29-1 TRBD2
TGTGCCAGCAGCCCCTACACAGATACGCAGTATTTT CASSPYTDTQYF - TRBJ2-3 TRBV7-2 -